A single sample is the source of the 27 T cell receptor beta chains below, sequenced in a study of graft-versus-host responses after intestinal transplantation. No antigens are known for them. Sequencing used immunoSEQ multiplex PCR; TCRdb keeps in-frame clones, though not all of them. The table includes around 110,000 clones, 90% to 95% detected once. The sequencing here drew on unstimulated CD8+ T cells sorted from spleen or lymph node cells, taken before transplant. The source of these receptors is a human donor who was the organ donor for an intestinal transplant.

CDR3 sequence (DNA): TGTGCCAGCAGCTTAGCTAGCTTGAACACTGAAGCTTTCTTT. As protein: CASSLASLNTEAFF. This chain joins TRBV7-2 and TRBJ1-1; D gene ambiguous. The germline CDR1 and CDR2 sequences are SGHTA and FQGNSA. V gave up 0 bases and J gave up 0 bases, with 5 bases separating them. The CDR3 spans 14 residues.

This clone was picked up one time. The rearrangement joins TRBV19 to TRBJ2-2; D is perhaps TRBD1 (7 bases). Germline loops: CDR1 LNHDA, CDR2 SQIVND (reference sequence). V gave up 5 bases and J gave up 3 bases, with 13 bases separating them. This CDR3 spans 15 amino acids. CDR3 sequence (DNA): TGTGCCAGTAGTGCGGGACAGTGGGACACCGGGGAGCTGTTTTTT. Protein sequence: CASSAGQWDTGELFF.

The V call is TRBV27, the J call TRBJ1-1, with TRBD1 as a possible D gene (6 bases). The CDR3 is 16 amino acids. Germline assignment: CDR1 MNHEY and CDR2 SMNVEV (reference sequence). V lost 0 bases and J lost 1, with 12 bases in between. In DNA form, the CDR3 reads TGTGCCAGCAGTTTATCTGTGGGACAAACGAACACTGAAGCTTTCTTT. It specifies CASSLSVGQTNTEAFF.

The chain is built from TRBV2 and TRBJ1-6, with D unclear. V was cut by 7 bases and J by 9 bases, with 13 bases left in between. The CDR3 runs 13 residues. Germline V gene lookup returns CDR1 SNHLY and CDR2 FYNNEI. CDR3 bases: TGTGCCAGCACCAACTCGGAAATTTCACCCCTCCACTTT. It translates to CASTNSEISPLHF. Drawing the rest from reference TRBV2 and TRBJ1-6, the complete variable domain is EPEVTQTPSHQVTQMGQEVILRCVPISNHLYFYWYRQILGQKVEFLVSFYNNEISEKSEIFDDQFSVERPDGSNFTLKIRSTKLEDSAMYFCASTNSEISPLHFGNGTRLTVT.

The chain combines TRBV9 with TRBJ1-4; D unresolved. Trimming removed 0 bases at V and 5 bases at J, with 14 bases between. CDR1 is SGDLS and CDR2 is YYNGEE in the germline V gene. The CDR3 contains 16 residues. This CDR3 reads CASSVGRAVTNEKLFF. DNA of the CDR3: TGTGCCAGCAGCGTAGGTAGGGCAGTGACGAATGAAAAACTGTTTTTT.

The chain combines TRBV13 with TRBJ2-5; tentatively, D is TRBD2 (6 bases). This CDR3 contains 15 residues. Germline CDR1 is PRHDT and CDR2 is FYEKMQ (reference sequence). The V and J ends lost 1 base and 5 bases respectively, with 14 bases between them. CDR3 protein: CASSLAGDESETQYF. The CDR3 DNA reads TGTGCCAGCAGCTTAGCGGGGGATGAATCGGAGACCCAGTACTTC.

The chain employs TRBV9 and TRBJ2-1; D may be TRBD2 (6 bases). The CDR3 covers 14 residues. Looked up from germline, CDR1 is SGDLS and CDR2 is YYNGEE. Deletions cut 4 bases from V and 12 bases from J, with 20 bases between. The chain's CDR3 is CASSSRRDHVGQFF. Written as DNA, the CDR3 is TGTGCCAGCAGCTCCCGGCGGGACCATGTTGGGCAGTTCTTC.

CDR3 nucleotide sequence: TGTGCCAGCAGTTTATGGGCAGGGTTTAACTCACCCCTCCACTTT. The encoded protein is CASSLWAGFNSPLHF. The chain has TRBV27 and TRBJ1-6; possibly TRBD1 for D (5 bases). CDR1 is MNHEY, CDR2 SMNVEV, per germline (reference sequence). The ends were cut back, 1 base at V and 10 bases at J, with 14 bases in the middle. The CDR3 totals 15 residues.

The chain carries TRBV19 and TRBJ2-3; 7 bases are a match to TRBD1. This CDR3 is built from 13 residues. Unmatched junction bases numbered 4, after V lost 6 bases and J lost 4 bases. Germline assignment: CDR1 LNHDA and CDR2 SQIVND (reference sequence). The chain's CDR3 is CASSTGVPDTQYF. CDR3 bases: TGTGCCAGTAGCACAGGGGTTCCAGATACGCAGTATTTT.

The CDR3 sequence: CASSVDSRGAGELFF. CDR3 nucleotides: TGTGCCAGCAGCGTAGATTCTCGCGGGGCCGGGGAGCTGTTTTTT. The chain is built from TRBV9 and TRBJ2-2, with D perhaps matching TRBD2 (6 bases). V was shortened by 0 bases and J by 6 bases, with 12 bases between the two germline ends. The CDR3 consists of 15 residues. Germline V CDR1 and CDR2: SGDLS, YYNGEE.

The chain links TRBV6-4 to TRBJ1-2, with no clear D. Germline V lookup: CDR1 MRHNA, CDR2 SNTAGT. The V and J ends lost 7 bases and 8 bases respectively, with 23 bases between them. The CDR3 contains 15 residues. CDR3 region: CASILTRLVGNGYTF. For the CDR3, the DNA is TGTGCCAGCATCCTCACCAGGTTGGTGGGGAACGGCTACACCTTC.

The chain carries TRBV2 and TRBJ2-7; 10 nucleotides agree with TRBD2. The V segment lost 6 bases and the J segment 7 bases; nucleotides outside the gene matches: 12. The CDR3 is made up of 15 amino acids. Germline V gene lookup returns CDR1 SNHLY and CDR2 FYNNEI. This CDR3 is CASSGSLAGFREQYF. In DNA, the CDR3 is TGTGCCAGCAGCGGTTCACTAGCGGGATTTAGAGAGCAGTACTTC.

J is TRBJ1-2 and V is TRBV9; 7 bases match TRBD1. Germline values: CDR1 SGDLS, CDR2 YYNGEE. The CDR3 is 18 amino acids. V trimming: 3 bases; J trimming: 0 bases; junction bases outside the gene matches: 14. The CDR3 DNA is TGTGCCAGCAGCGAGACACCCCAGGGACAGAGTACTAACTATGGCTACACCTTC. Translation gives CASSETPQGQSTNYGYTF. The full variable domain, in which reference TRBV9 and TRBJ1-2 provide the parts outside the CDR3, is DSGVTQTPKHLITATGQRVTLRCSPRSGDLSVYWYQQSLDQGLQFLIQYYNGEERAKGNILERFSAQQFPDLHSELNLSSLELGDSALYFCASSETPQGQSTNYGYTFGSGTRLTVV.

DNA of the CDR3: TGTGCCAGCAGTTTACGGACAGGGAACTATGGCTACACCTTC. As protein: CASSLRTGNYGYTF. The gene calls are TRBV27 and TRBJ1-2; 8 positions agree with TRBD1. This CDR3 has 14 amino acids. J was trimmed by 2 bases and V by 2 bases; bases with no gene match: 1. Germline CDR1 is MNHEY and CDR2 is SMNVEV (reference sequence).

The chain couples TRBV19 to TRBJ2-7, with D unresolved. CDR3 length equals 12 residues. Germline V gene data show CDR1 as LNHDA and CDR2 as SQIVND (reference sequence). The V and J ends lost 5 bases and 6 bases respectively, with 11 bases between them. DNA for the CDR3: TGTGCCAGTAGTTACCCTCCCGGCGAGCAGTACTTC. It yields the protein CASSYPPGEQYF.

The chain combines TRBV27 with TRBJ2-2; D gene unclear. This CDR3 is built from 15 residues. V was shortened by 5 bases and J by 1 base, with 11 bases between the two germline ends. Germline CDR1 is MNHEY and CDR2 is SMNVEV (reference sequence). The CDR3 coding sequence is TGTGCCAGCAGTACATCGGACGTGAACACCGGGGAGCTGTTTTTT. The encoded protein is CASSTSDVNTGELFF.

The V and J genes are TRBV5-1 and TRBJ2-5; no clear D. Trimming pared 3 bases from V and 0 bases from J, leaving 6 bases between. This CDR3 comprises 13 residues. Germline CDR1 is SGHRS and CDR2 is YFSETQ. CDR3 protein: CASSSTYQETQYF. The CDR3 DNA follows: TGCGCCAGCAGCTCAACATACCAAGAGACCCAGTACTTC.

V and J are TRBV28 and TRBJ2-7; 10 nucleotides align to TRBD1. J gave up 1 base and V 5 bases, and 8 bases lay outside the gene matches. This CDR3 has 16 residues. CDR1 is MDHEN and CDR2 is SYDVKM in the germline V gene. The CDR3 DNA follows: TGTGCCAGCAGTCCCTCCCCGGACAGGGGGTCCTACGAGCAGTACTTC. This encodes CASSPSPDRGSYEQYF.

The chain employs TRBV19 and TRBJ2-7; no clear D gene. CDR3 length: 11 amino acids. Germline lookup yields CDR1 LNHDA and CDR2 SQIVND (reference sequence). The V end was cut by 6 bases, the J end by 4 bases, with 7 bases between. CDR3 in DNA: TGTGCCAGTAGGACAAGTTACGAGCAGTACTTC. Its translation: CASRTSYEQYF.

V gene TRBV7-9 combines with J gene TRBJ2-7; 11 bases are a match to TRBD2. Germline V gene lookup returns CDR1 SEHNR and CDR2 FQNEAQ (reference sequence). Trimming at V came to 4 bases and at J to 2 bases, leaving 13 bases not matched to a gene. The CDR3 totals 18 residues. The CDR3 coding sequence is TGTGCCAGCAGCTCAAGCCGTCTCGATAGCGGGAGGGCCTACGAGCAGTACTTC. Translated, it gives CASSSSRLDSGRAYEQYF.

In nucleotides, the CDR3 is TGTGCCAGCAGTCACCGAATCGGACAGGGGGGCGAGCAGTACTTC. It translates to CASSHRIGQGGEQYF. The chain carries TRBV6-6 and TRBJ2-7; 10 positions agree with TRBD1. Germline CDR1 reads MNHNY; CDR2 reads SVGAGI (reference sequence). V was pared by 5 bases and J by 6 bases, with 10 bases of the junction left unmatched. The CDR3 consists of 15 residues.

In this sample, this clone turned up once. The rearrangement joins TRBV7-9 to TRBJ2-2; D gene ambiguous. This CDR3 has 15 residues. The germline V gene encodes CDR1 SEHNR and CDR2 FQNEAQ (reference sequence). V lost 6 bases and J lost 7, with 18 bases in between. The CDR3 reads CASSSQVAMDGELFF. DNA for the CDR3: TGTGCCAGCAGTTCCCAGGTGGCTATGGACGGGGAGCTGTTTTTT.

This chain joins TRBV19 and TRBJ1-1; 8 bases agree with TRBD1. V was clipped by 6 bases and J by 4 bases; unmatched bases: 4. Germline CDR1 LNHDA, CDR2 SQIVND (reference sequence). This CDR3 spans 13 amino acids. The CDR3 DNA reads as TGTGCCAGTAGACAGGGGGTTGGCACTGAAGCTTTCTTT. Translating it yields CASRQGVGTEAFF.

The chain couples TRBV29-1 to TRBJ2-7, with D possibly matching TRBD2 (6 bases). Trimming stripped 0 bases from V and 3 bases from J, with 18 bases between. There are 16 residues in the CDR3. Germline assignment: CDR1 SQVTM and CDR2 ANQGSEA. This CDR3 is CSVEDSLKGGGYEQYF. CDR3 bases: TGCAGCGTTGAAGATTCGCTTAAGGGAGGAGGCTACGAGCAGTACTTC.

This chain joins TRBV6-1 and TRBJ1-1; D remains ambiguous. The CDR3 length is 13 residues. CDR1 is MNHNS and CDR2 is SASEGT in the germline V gene. V lost 5 bases and J lost 4, with 11 bases in between. The CDR3 bases are TGTGCCAGCAGTCCCAGCCAGAGCACTGAAGCTTTCTTT. Translated: CASSPSQSTEAFF.

V usage is TRBV19 and J usage is TRBJ2-7; the D gene is possibly TRBD2 (5 bases). This CDR3 is 13 amino acids long. Germline lookup yields CDR1 LNHDA and CDR2 SQIVND (reference sequence). V was clipped by 8 bases and J by 3 bases, with 14 bases between them. In nucleotides, the CDR3 is TGTGCCAGTTCCCCAGGACTCATCTACGAGCAGTACTTC. Its protein is CASSPGLIYEQYF.

The chain couples TRBV19 to TRBJ2-7; 7 bases are a match to TRBD1. V lost 10 bases and J lost 0; bases outside the gene matches: 6. CDR3 size: 13 residues. From germline, CDR1 is LNHDA and CDR2 SQIVND (reference sequence). DNA of the CDR3: TGTGCCACATCGGGACAGCACTCCTACGAGCAGTACTTC. It translates to CATSGQHSYEQYF.